These 6 T cell receptor beta chains originate from one sample sequenced in a study of regulatory T cells in long-lasting Graves disease. Time point here: persistent/refractory GD, antithyroid drugs over 5 years with positive TRAb. Construction of the TCR library relied on RNA isolated from PBMCs. Arm-PCR of CDR3 regions and iRepertoire HTBI primers were the basis on which TCR beta libraries were built. One entry per CDR3 protein, called by TCRdb with MiXCR from the multiplex PCR reads. The sample gives roughly 450,000 distinct CDR3 sequences, 22% of which show up once; about an eighth is in the top ten. The source material was peripheral blood mononuclear cells (PBMCs), sampled when the disease was refractory, from a patient treated with antithyroid drugs. All receptors come from a female donor with Graves disease.

In the case of this clonotype: The junction shows a germline mismatch at one end, possibly a read error. The J gene is TRBJ1-1, the V gene TRBV12-3 or TRBV12-4; TRBD1 might be the D (5 bases). The CDR3 has 13 residues. In DNA, the CDR3 is TGTGCCATCAGTTTCGGGGGAGACACTGAAGCTTTCTTT. Translated: CAISFGGDTEAFF.

This chain joins TRBV20-1 and TRBJ2-7; D is undetermined. Germline lookup yields CDR1 DFQATT and CDR2 SNEGSKA (reference sequence). The CDR3 is 14 amino acids. V lost 6 bases to trimming and J lost 0 bases, with 15 bases between them. CDR3: CSARLSGSSYEQYF. The CDR3 bases are TGCAGTGCGCGGCTGTCAGGAAGCTCCTACGAGCAGTACTTC.

This clonotype was seen many times. This rearrangement joins TRBV28 to TRBJ1-1; 7 nucleotides match TRBD1. The CDR3 length is 14 residues. V was clipped by 2 bases and J by 5 bases; unmatched bases: 5. Germline loops: CDR1 MDHEN, CDR2 SYDVKM. CDR3 residues: CASSLAGGYTEAFF. The CDR3 DNA sequence: TGTGCCAGCAGTTTAGCAGGGGGATATACTGAAGCTTTCTTT.

This clonotype came up a few times. Because it lacks the conserved phenylalanine or tryptophan at the end, this CDR3 is likely a read error. The gene calls are TRBV7-2 and TRBJ2-7; 9 bases match TRBD2. The CDR3 is 15 amino acids. Germline V lookup: CDR1 SGHTA, CDR2 FQGNSA. V lost 6 bases and J lost 5; bases outside the gene matches: 11. The CDR3 protein is CASRLTSGLSDEQYL. CDR3 sequence (DNA): TGTGCCAGCAGATTGACTAGCGGACTCAGTGACGAGCAGTACCTC.

This clonotype was detected ten times or more. The rearrangement joins TRBV28 to TRBJ1-5; weak D call: TRBD1 (6 bases). The CDR3 runs to 15 residues. Trimming took 3 bases from V and 4 from J, leaving 13 bases between them. Germline CDR1 is MDHEN and CDR2 is SYDVKM. CDR3 protein: CASSFITGSNQPQHF. In DNA form, the CDR3 reads TGTGCCAGCAGTTTTATTACAGGGAGTAATCAGCCCCAGCATTTT. The full variable domain, rest sourced from reference TRBV28 and TRBJ1-5, is DVKVTQSSRYLVKRTGEKVFLECVQDMDHENMFWYRQDPGLGLRLIYFSYDVKMKEKGDIPEGYSVSREKKERFSLILESASTNQTSMYLCASSFITGSNQPQHFGDGTRLSIL.

There are a few counts of this clonotype. The gene calls are TRBV9 and TRBJ1-4; 7 nucleotides match TRBD1. The junction had 4 bases not matched to a gene; V was cut back by 1 base and J by 7 bases. This CDR3 has 14 amino acids. Germline V lookup: CDR1 SGDLS, CDR2 YYNGEE. CDR3: CASSVQGDSEKLFF. The CDR3 DNA reads as TGTGCCAGCAGCGTACAGGGGGATAGTGAAAAACTGTTTTTT.